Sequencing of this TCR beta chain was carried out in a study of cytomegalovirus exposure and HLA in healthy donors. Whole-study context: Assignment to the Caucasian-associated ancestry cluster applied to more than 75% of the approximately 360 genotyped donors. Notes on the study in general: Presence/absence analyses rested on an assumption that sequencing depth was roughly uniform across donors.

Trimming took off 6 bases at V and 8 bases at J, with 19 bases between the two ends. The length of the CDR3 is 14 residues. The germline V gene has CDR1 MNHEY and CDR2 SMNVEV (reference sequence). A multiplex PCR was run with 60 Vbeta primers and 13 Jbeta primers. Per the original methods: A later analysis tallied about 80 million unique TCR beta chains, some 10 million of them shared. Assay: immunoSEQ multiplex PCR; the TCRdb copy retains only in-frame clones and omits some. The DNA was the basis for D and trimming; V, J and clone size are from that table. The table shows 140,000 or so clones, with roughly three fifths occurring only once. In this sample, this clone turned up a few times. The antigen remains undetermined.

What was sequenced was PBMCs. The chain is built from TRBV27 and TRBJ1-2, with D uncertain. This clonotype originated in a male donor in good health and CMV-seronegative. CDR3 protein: CASSVVGRLGGYTF. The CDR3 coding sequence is TGTGCCAGCAGCGTCGTTGGGAGGCTGGGGGGCTACACCTTC.